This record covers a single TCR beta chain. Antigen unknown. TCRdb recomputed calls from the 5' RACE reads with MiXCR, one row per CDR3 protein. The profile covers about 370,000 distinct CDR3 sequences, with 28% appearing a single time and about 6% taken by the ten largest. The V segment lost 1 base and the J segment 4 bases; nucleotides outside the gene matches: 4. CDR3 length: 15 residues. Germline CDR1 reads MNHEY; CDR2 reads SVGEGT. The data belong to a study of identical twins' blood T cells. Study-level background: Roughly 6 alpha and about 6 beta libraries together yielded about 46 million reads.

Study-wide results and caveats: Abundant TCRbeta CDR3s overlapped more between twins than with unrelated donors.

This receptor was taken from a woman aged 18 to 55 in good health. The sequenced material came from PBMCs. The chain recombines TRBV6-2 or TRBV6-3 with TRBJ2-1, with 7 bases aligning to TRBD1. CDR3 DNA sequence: TGTGCCAGCAGTTACTTGGGACAGAGATACAATGAGCAGTTCTTC. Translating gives CASSYLGQRYNEQFF.